This entry concerns a single T cell receptor beta chain. What it binds is unknown. The entry originates in a study of T-cell memory formation after mild COVID-19. As for the study in general: TCR clusters were mostly donor specific. Study-wide results and limits: Confirmation of SARS-CoV-2 specificity was lacking for second-wave clones peaking day 37. Some clones that responded were present in memory (sampled pre-infection), which suggests cross-reactive memory joined. Mainly CM and EM harbored the contracting CD4+ clones; mainly EMRA harbored the CD8+ ones.

CDR1 is SNHLY, CDR2 FYNNEI, per germline. The CDR3 contains 13 residues. V lost 11 bases to trimming and J lost 9 bases, with 17 bases between them. From the 5' RACE reads, TCRdb called clonotypes with MiXCR, one entry per CDR3 protein. Of hundreds of thousands of distinct CDR3 sequences in the sample, 25% were seen once. This chain uses TRBV2 with TRBJ1-6; no clear D. The receptor's source is an adult woman who had mild COVID-19 (a few samples of this study predate the infection). Cell type and time point are not known. Source material: PBMCs or a T cell subset sorted from them (not recorded which). CDR3 residues: CALSIGEASPLHF. CDR3 bases: TGTGCCCTCAGCATTGGGGAGGCTTCACCCCTCCACTTT. The complete variable domain, with remaining parts taken from reference TRBV2 and TRBJ1-6, reads EPEVTQTPSHQVTQMGQEVILRCVPISNHLYFYWYRQILGQKVEFLVSFYNNEISEKSEIFDDQFSVERPDGSNFTLKIRSTKLEDSAMYFCALSIGEASPLHFGNGTRLTVT.